By its share, the clone carrying this T cell receptor beta chain is medium-sized. Its specificity is unknown. TCRdb recomputed clones from the PCR reads via MiXCR. The profile shows about 29,000 clones, about 15% of them singletons. This entry belongs to a study of metastatic and nonmetastatic thyroid tumors. Overall study findings and caveats: Relative to benign nodules, malignant thyroid tumors were reportedly characterized by significantly elevated TCR beta diversity in blood and tumor.

The CDR3 extends over 14 amino acids. V was clipped by 1 base and J by 2 bases, with 9 bases between them. Germline V gives CDR1 PRHDT, CDR2 FYEKMQ (reference sequence). No patient received treatment before thyroid surgery. This clonotype was obtained from a female donor with papillary thyroid cancer or a benign thyroid nodule (not recorded which). Some clones in this sample may be carry-over from other donors' samples. This chain joins TRBV13 and TRBJ2-7, with a weak D call TRBD1 (5 bases). The sample was blood. CDR3 sequence reads: CASSLEGSPYEQYF. The CDR3 DNA reads TGTGCCAGCAGCTTAGAGGGGTCCCCCTACGAGCAGTACTTC.